This TCR beta chain was obtained from a study of beta chain features in type 1 diabetes. Sequenced material consisted of expressed TCRB transcripts (all of the isolated RNA was reverse transcribed). The protocol was immunoSEQ multiplex PCR, while the TCRdb copy is restricted to in-frame clones and leaves out a portion. The repertoire has over 40,000 clones, 51% of them found once; the top ten carry less than 2.5%. Each population that was sorted was more than 95% pure. J lost 4 bases, V lost 3 bases, and 7 bases had no gene match. The CDR3 is 14 residues long. Germline CDR1 reads GTSNPN; CDR2 reads SVGIG (reference sequence).

The rearrangement links TRBV30 to TRBJ2-3, with 7 bases matching TRBD2. The sequence derives from a woman between 18 and 29 years old in good health. Sequenced material: Tregs from blood. CDR3 protein: CAWRYGGNADTQYF. In nucleotides, the CDR3 is TGTGCCTGGAGATACGGGGGGAACGCAGATACGCAGTATTTT.